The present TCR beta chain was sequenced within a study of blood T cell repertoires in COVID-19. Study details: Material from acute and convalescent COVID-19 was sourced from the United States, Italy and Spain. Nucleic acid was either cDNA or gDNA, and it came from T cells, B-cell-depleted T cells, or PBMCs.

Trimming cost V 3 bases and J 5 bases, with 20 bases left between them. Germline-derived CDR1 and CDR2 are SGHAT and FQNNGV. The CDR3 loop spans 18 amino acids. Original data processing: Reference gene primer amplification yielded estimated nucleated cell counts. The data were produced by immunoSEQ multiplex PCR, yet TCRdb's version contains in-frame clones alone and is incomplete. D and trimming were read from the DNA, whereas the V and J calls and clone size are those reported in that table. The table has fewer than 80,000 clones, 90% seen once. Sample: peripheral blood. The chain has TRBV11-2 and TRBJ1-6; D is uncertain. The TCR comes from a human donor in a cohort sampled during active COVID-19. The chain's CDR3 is CASSFRSHQWADNSPLHF. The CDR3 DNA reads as TGTGCCAGCAGCTTTAGGTCCCATCAGTGGGCAGATAATTCACCCCTCCACTTT. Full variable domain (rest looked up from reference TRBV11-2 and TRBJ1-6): EAGVAQSPRYKIIEKRQSVAFWCNPISGHATLYWYQQILGQGPKLLIQFQNNGVVDDSQLPKDRFSAERLKGVDSTLKIQPAKLEDSAVYLCASSFRSHQWADNSPLHFGNGTRLTVT.